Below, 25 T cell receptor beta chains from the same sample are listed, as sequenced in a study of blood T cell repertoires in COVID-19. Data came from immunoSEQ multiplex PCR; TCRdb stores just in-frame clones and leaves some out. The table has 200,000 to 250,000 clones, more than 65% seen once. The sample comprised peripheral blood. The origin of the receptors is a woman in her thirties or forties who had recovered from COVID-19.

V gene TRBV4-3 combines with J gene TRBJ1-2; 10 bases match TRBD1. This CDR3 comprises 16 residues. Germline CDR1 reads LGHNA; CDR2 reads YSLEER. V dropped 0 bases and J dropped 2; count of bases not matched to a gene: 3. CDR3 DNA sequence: TGCGCCAGCAGCCAAGACATGGACAGGGGGAACTATGGCTACACCTTC. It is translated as CASSQDMDRGNYGYTF.

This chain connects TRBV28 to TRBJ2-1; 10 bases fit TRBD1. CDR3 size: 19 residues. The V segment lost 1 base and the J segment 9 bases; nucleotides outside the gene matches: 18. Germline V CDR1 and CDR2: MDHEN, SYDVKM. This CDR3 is CASSLLRRLGTGEEAEQFF. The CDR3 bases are TGTGCCAGCAGTTTATTGCGGAGATTGGGGACAGGGGAAGAGGCTGAGCAGTTCTTC.

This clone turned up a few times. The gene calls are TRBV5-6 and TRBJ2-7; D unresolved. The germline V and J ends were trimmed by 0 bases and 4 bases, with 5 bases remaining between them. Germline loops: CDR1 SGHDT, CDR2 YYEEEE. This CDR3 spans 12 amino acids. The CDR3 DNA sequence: TGTGCCAGCAGCTTGGCTCAGTACGAGCAGTACTTC. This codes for CASSLAQYEQYF.

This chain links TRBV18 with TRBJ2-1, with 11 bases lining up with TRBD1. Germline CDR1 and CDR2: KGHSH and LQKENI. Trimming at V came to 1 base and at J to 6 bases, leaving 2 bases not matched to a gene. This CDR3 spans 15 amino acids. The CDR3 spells CASSPLGTGGNEQFF. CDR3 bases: TGTGCCAGCTCACCACTAGGGACAGGGGGCAATGAGCAGTTCTTC.

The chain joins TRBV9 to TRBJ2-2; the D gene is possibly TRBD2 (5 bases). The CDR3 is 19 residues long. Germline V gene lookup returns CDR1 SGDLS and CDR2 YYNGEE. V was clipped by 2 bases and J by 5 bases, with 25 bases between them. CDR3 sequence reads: CASSVGRRGGVALTGELFF. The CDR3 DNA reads TGTGCCAGCAGCGTTGGGAGAAGAGGTGGAGTGGCTCTGACCGGGGAGCTGTTTTTT. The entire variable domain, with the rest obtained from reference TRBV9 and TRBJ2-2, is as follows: DSGVTQTPKHLITATGQRVTLRCSPRSGDLSVYWYQQSLDQGLQFLIQYYNGEERAKGNILERFSAQQFPDLHSELNLSSLELGDSALYFCASSVGRRGGVALTGELFFGEGSRLTVL.

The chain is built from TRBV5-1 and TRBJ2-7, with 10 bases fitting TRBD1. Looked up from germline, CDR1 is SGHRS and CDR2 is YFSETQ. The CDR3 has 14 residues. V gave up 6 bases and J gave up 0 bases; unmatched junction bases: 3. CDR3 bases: TGCGCCAGCAAGGACAGGGGGGGCTCCTACGAGCAGTACTTC. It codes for CASKDRGGSYEQYF.

The CDR3 bases are TGTGCCAGCAGCTCTCAGGGTTATAATTCACCCCTCCACTTT. This gives the protein CASSSQGYNSPLHF. The chain links TRBV7-3 to TRBJ1-6; D is perhaps TRBD1 (5 bases). The CDR3 is made up of 14 amino acids. Looked up from germline, CDR1 is SGHTA and CDR2 is FQGTGA. Trimming cost V 4 bases and J 4 bases, with 8 bases left between them.

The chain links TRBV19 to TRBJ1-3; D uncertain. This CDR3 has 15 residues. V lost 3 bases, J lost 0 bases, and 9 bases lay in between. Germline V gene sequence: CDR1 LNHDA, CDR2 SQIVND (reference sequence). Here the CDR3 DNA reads TGTGCCAGTAGTATGGGCAGAGACTCTGGAAACACCATATATTTT. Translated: CASSMGRDSGNTIYF. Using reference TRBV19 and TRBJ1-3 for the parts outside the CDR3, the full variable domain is DGGITQSPKYLFRKEGQNVTLSCEQNLNHDAMYWYRQDPGQGLRLIYYSQIVNDFQKGDIAEGYSVSREKKESFPLTVTSAQKNPTAFYLCASSMGRDSGNTIYFGEGSWLTVV.

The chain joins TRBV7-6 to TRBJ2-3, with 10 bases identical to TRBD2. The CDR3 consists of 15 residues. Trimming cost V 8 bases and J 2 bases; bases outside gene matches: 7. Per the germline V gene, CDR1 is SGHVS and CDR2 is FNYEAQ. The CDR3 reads CASGSGGSPTDTQYF. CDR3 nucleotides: TGTGCCAGCGGTAGCGGGGGGTCCCCCACAGATACGCAGTATTTT.

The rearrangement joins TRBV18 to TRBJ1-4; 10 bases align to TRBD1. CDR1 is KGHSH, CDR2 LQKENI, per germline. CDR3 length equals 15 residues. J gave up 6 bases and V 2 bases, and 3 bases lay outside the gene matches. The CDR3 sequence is CASSPGTGEDEKLFF. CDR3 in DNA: TGTGCCAGCTCACCAGGGACAGGGGAGGATGAAAAACTGTTTTTT.

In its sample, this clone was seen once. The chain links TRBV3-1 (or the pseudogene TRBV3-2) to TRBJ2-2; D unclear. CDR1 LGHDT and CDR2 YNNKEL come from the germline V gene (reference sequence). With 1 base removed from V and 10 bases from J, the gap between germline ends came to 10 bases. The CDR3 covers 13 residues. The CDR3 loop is CASSQVVSSELFF. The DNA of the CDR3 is TGTGCCAGCAGCCAAGTTGTTTCGTCGGAGCTGTTTTTT.

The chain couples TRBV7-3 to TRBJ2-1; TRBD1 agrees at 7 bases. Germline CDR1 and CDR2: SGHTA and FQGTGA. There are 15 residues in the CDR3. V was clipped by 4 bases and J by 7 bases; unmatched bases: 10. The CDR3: CASSSGQLNLNEQFF. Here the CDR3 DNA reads TGTGCCAGCAGCTCGGGACAGCTCAATTTGAATGAGCAGTTCTTC.

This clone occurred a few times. The CDR3 region is CASSAGPGGGGQPQHF. CDR3 nucleotides: TGCGCCAGCAGCGCGGGCCCCGGAGGGGGGGGTCAGCCCCAGCATTTT. V usage is TRBV5-1 and J usage is TRBJ1-5, with TRBD1 as a possible D gene (6 bases). The CDR3 consists of 16 residues. In germline, CDR1 is SGHRS, CDR2 YFSETQ. The germline V and J ends were trimmed by 4 bases and 6 bases, with 20 bases remaining between them. The variable domain in full, with the rest retrieved from reference TRBV5-1 and TRBJ1-5, is KAGVTQTPRYLIKTRGQQVTLSCSPISGHRSVSWYQQTPGQGLQFLFEYFSETQRNKGNFPGRFSGRQFSNSRSEMNVSTLELGDSALYLCASSAGPGGGGQPQHFGDGTRLSIL.

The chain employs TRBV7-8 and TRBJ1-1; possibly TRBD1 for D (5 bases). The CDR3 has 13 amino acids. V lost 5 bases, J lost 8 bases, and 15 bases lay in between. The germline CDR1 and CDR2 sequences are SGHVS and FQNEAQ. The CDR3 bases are TGTGCCAGCAGCGCCGGGTGGGGGGTCGAAGCTTTCTTT. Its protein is CASSAGWGVEAFF.

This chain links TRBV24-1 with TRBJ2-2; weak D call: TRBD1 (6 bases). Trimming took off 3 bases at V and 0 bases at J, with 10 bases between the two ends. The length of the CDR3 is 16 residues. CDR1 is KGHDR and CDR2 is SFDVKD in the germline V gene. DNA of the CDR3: TGTGCCACCAGTGATGGGGGCAGCGCGAACACCGGGGAGCTGTTTTTT. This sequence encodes CATSDGGSANTGELFF.

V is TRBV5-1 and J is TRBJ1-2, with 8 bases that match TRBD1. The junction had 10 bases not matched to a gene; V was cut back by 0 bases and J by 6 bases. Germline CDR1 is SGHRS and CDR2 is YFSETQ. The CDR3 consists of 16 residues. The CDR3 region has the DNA TGCGCCAGCAGCTTGGCACCGACAGGGGCTTATAATGGCTACACCTTC. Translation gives CASSLAPTGAYNGYTF.

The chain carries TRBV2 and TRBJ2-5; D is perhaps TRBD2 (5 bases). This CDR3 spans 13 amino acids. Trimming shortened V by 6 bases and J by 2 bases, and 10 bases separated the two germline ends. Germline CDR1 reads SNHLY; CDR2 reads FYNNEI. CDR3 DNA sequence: TGTGCCAGCAGGGAGGTCTATCAAGAGACCCAGTACTTC. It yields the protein CASREVYQETQYF.

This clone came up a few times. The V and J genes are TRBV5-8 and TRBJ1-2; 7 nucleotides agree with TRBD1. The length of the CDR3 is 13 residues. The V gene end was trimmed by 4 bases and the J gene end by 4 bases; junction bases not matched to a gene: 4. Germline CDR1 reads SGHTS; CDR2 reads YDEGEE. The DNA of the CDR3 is TGTGCCAGCAGCCAAGGACAGGTCTATGGCTACACCTTC. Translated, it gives CASSQGQVYGYTF.

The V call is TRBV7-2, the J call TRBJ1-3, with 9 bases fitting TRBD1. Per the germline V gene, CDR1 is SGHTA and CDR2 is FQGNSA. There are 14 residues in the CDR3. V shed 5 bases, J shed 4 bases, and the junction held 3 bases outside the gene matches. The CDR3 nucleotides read TGTGCCAGCAGCGCGGGACAGGGAGGAAACACCATATATTTT. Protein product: CASSAGQGGNTIYF.

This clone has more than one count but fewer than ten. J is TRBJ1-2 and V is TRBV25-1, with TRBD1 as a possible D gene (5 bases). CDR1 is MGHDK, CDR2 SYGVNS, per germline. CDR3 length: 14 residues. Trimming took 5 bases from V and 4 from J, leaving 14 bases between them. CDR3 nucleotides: TGTGCCAGCAGTCACACCCAGGGTCGCTATGGCTACACCTTC. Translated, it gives CASSHTQGRYGYTF.

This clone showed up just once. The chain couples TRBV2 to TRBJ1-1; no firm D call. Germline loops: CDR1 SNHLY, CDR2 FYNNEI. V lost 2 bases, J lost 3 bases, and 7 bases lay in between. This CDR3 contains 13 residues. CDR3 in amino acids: CASSENSYTEAFF. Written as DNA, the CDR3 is TGTGCCAGCAGTGAAAATAGTTACACTGAAGCTTTCTTT.

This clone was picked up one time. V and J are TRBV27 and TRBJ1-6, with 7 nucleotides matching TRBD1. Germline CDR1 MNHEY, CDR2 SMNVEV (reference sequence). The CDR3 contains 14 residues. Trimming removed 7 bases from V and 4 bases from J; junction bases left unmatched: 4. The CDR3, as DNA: TGTGCCAGCAAGATGGGACAGTATAATTCACCCCTCCACTTT. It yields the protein CASKMGQYNSPLHF.

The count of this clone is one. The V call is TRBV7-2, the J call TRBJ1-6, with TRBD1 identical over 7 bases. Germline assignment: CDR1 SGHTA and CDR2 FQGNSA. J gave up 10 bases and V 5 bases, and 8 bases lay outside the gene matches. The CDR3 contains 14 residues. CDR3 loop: CASSQTGLGSPLHF. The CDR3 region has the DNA TGTGCCAGCAGCCAGACAGGGCTAGGATCACCCCTCCACTTT.

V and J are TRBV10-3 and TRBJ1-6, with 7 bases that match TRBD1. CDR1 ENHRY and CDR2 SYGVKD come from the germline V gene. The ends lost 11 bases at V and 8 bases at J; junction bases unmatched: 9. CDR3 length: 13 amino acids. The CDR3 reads CAVAGTEYSPLHF. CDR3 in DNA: TGTGCCGTAGCCGGGACAGAATATTCACCCCTCCACTTT.

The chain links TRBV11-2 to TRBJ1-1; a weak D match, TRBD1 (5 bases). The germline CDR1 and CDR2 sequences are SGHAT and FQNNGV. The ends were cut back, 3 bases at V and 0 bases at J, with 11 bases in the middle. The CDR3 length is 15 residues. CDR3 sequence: CASSFSRDLNTEAFF. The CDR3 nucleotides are TGTGCCAGCAGCTTTAGTAGGGACTTGAACACTGAAGCTTTCTTT.